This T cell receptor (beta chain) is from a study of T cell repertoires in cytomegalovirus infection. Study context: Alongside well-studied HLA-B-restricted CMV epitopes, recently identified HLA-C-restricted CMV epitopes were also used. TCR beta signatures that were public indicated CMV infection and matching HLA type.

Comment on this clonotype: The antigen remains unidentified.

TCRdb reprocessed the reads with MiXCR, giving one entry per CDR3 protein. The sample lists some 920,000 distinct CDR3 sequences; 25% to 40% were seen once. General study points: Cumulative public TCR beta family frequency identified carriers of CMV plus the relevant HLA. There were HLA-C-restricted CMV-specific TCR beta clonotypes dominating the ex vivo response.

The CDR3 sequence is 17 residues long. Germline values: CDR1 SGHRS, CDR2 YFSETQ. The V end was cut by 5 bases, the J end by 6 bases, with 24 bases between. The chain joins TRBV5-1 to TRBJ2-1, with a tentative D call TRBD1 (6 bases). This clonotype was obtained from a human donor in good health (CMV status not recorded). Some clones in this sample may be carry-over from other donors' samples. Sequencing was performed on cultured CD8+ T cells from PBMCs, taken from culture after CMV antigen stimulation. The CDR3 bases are TGCGCCAGCAGACCAAACTCTTACAGGGAAGCGTCCAATGAGCAGTTCTTC. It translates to CASRPNSYREASNEQFF. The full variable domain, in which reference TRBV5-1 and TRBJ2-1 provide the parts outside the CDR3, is KAGVTQTPRYLIKTRGQQVTLSCSPISGHRSVSWYQQTPGQGLQFLFEYFSETQRNKGNFPGRFSGRQFSNSRSEMNVSTLELGDSALYLCASRPNSYREASNEQFFGPGTRLTVL.